This T cell receptor (beta chain) stems from a study of blood T cell repertoires in COVID-19. Study as a whole: From the United States, Italy and Spain came samples of acute and convalescent COVID-19. T cells, B-cell-depleted T cells, or PBMCs supplied cDNA or gDNA.

Per the study methods: Estimation of nucleated cell counts was performed using reference gene primer amplification. The assay was immunoSEQ multiplex PCR, and TCRdb's table has in-frame clones only and misses some. Clone size and V and J calls were adopted from that table, with D and trimming inferred from the DNA. The table shows roughly 290,000 clones, with roughly 86% occurring only once. The CDR3 spans 16 residues. Germline CDR1 and CDR2: MGHRA and YSYEKL. With 0 bases removed from V and 0 bases from J, the gap between germline ends came to 9 bases. This receptor was identified in a woman in her thirties who had recovered from COVID-19. Sequences were obtained from peripheral blood. This chain joins TRBV4-1 and TRBJ1-5, with D hard to call. The CDR3, as DNA: TGCGCCAGCAGCCAAGAATGGCGGTTTAGCAATCAGCCCCAGCATTTT. Translation: CASSQEWRFSNQPQHF.